This T cell receptor beta chain is from a study of cytomegalovirus exposure and HLA in healthy donors. About the research overall: In a previous analysis, some 110 million unique TCR beta sequences were found from 150 million to 200 million T cells. Points from the study as a whole: It was taken for granted in presence/absence analyses that sequencing depth across donors was roughly uniform. Differences between HLA loci emerged in a later analysis of TCR association rates, with DRB1 most and HLA-C fewest. Cytomegalovirus status was reportedly diagnosed by the classifier with high sensitivity and specificity.

Primers included in the PCR were 60 Vbeta and 13 Jbeta primers. The method was immunoSEQ multiplex PCR; TCRdb's version includes in-frame clones alone and lacks a portion of them. The repertoire consists of 120,000 or so clones, with approximately 83% occurring once and the leading ten covering more than 1.5%. In this sample, this clone turned up once. The target antigen is unknown. Sequencing was carried out using PBMCs. The origin of this receptor is a man aged 40-55 years in good health and CMV-seronegative.

Here the CDR3 DNA reads TGTGCCAGTGGAGACCGCCCTGAAGCTTTCTTT. As protein: CASGDRPEAFF. V usage is TRBV19 and J usage is TRBJ1-1; D ambiguous. CDR1 is LNHDA, CDR2 SQIVND, per germline (reference sequence). This CDR3 spans 11 amino acids. V lost 8 bases, J lost 6 bases, and 10 bases lay in between.